This T cell receptor beta chain stems from a study of shared clonotypes between healthy human individuals. As for the study in general: The donor group consisted of two women and three men, aged 18 to 49. The study used three CD4 naive, three CD4 memory, two CD8 naive and one CD8 memory plate per donor. Study-wide points: All-four-donor shared clonotypes had higher generation probabilities than non-shared clonotypes did. Expectations were that clonotype sharing among donors would be affected by sequencing depth.

To note about this clone: Its antigen is unidentified.

This table comes from immunoSEQ multiplex PCR, and its TCRdb copy is limited to in-frame clones, with some not included. This repertoire shows about 520,000 clones, approximately 94% found once; its top ten account for about 0.06%. V lost 3 bases and J 0 bases, leaving 9 bases between the germline ends. CDR3 length equals 15 residues. CDR1 MDHEN and CDR2 SYDVKM come from the germline V gene. The chain is built from TRBV28 and TRBJ1-5; D not resolved. The source is a woman under 40 in good health. Source material: naive CD4+ T cells sorted from blood. The subset denotes: CD45RA+ positively selected. In nucleotides, the CDR3 is TGTGCCAGCAGTTTGCCGACAAATAGCAATCAGCCCCAGCATTTT. It encodes CASSLPTNSNQPQHF.